This T cell receptor beta chain was retrieved from a study of beta chain features in type 1 diabetes. Across the study: Cells sorted and examined across all samples totaled approximately 100,000,000.

One heparinised draw of blood, averaging around 120 mL, came from each donor. What was sequenced were expressed TCRB transcripts, since all of the isolated RNA had been reverse transcribed. Roughly 3.5 million reads per sample on average were obtained from naive, central memory and regulatory T cell samples. TCRdb's copy holds only in-frame clones and misses some; the assay was immunoSEQ multiplex PCR. The table has about 370,000 clones, more than 12% seen once; the top ten hold under 0.02%. Looked up from germline, CDR1 is LNHDA and CDR2 is SQIVND (reference sequence). V shed 6 bases and J shed 11 bases, with 11 bases lying between them. The CDR3 totals 11 residues.

The rearrangement joins TRBV19 to TRBJ1-5, with a possible D match to TRBD1 (5 bases). The clonotype was recovered from a woman aged 18-29 years in good health. Sequencing was carried out using naive CD4+ T cells from blood. The CDR3 is CASSQGRSQHF. The CDR3 DNA sequence: TGTGCCAGTAGCCAGGGAAGGTCCCAGCATTTT. The variable domain in full, with the rest retrieved from reference TRBV19 and TRBJ1-5, is DGGITQSPKYLFRKEGQNVTLSCEQNLNHDAMYWYRQDPGQGLRLIYYSQIVNDFQKGDIAEGYSVSREKKESFPLTVTSAQKNPTAFYLCASSQGRSQHFGDGTRLSIL.